This TCR beta chain derives from a study of monozygotic twins with inflammatory bowel disease. The team made cDNA by running eight separate reactions for each sample. Researchers used template switching to add UMIs featuring a 6-nucleotide sample barcode. TCRalpha along with TCRbeta cDNA was subjected to two nested PCRs lasting approximately 17 and 9 cycles. Using the 5' RACE reads, TCRdb records one entry per CDR3 protein without DNA. This repertoire comprises 150,000 to 200,000 distinct CDR3 sequences; its ten largest clones make up roughly 2.4%. Study outcomes and limitations: No detectable difference in repertoire similarity separated concordant from discordant twins, possibly as a result of limited power.

Germline CDR1 is SGHNT and CDR2 is YYREEE (reference sequence). The CDR3 loop spans 12 amino acids. With respect to this clonotype: Its antigen is not identified.

This clonotype was obtained from a human donor with ulcerative colitis or Crohn's disease, or a healthy co-twin of an affected twin (not recorded which). Sequenced material: blood. The chain recombines TRBV5-4 with TRBJ1-2. The CDR3 protein is CASSMIGRGYTF. The complete variable domain, with remaining parts taken from reference TRBV5-4 and TRBJ1-2, reads ETGVTQSPTHLIKTRGQQVTLRCSSQSGHNTVSWYQQALGQGPQFIFQYYREEENGRGNFPPRFSGLQFPNYSSELNVNALELDDSALYLCASSMIGRGYTFGSGTRLTVV.